A single sample gave rise to the 3 T cell receptor beta chains below, sequenced in a study of T cell repertoires in cytomegalovirus infection. TCRdb reprocessed the reads via MiXCR and lists one record per CDR3 protein. The repertoire has about 310,000 distinct CDR3 sequences, 9.6% of them found once; the top ten carry 2.5%. The material sequenced was PBMCs. These receptors all stem from a human donor in good health (CMV status not recorded). Some clones in this sample may be carry-over from other donors' samples.

This rearrangement joins TRBV28 to TRBJ2-2; D gene uncertain. Germline values: CDR1 MDHEN, CDR2 SYDVKM. The ends were cut back, 7 bases at V and 0 bases at J, with 6 bases in the middle. CDR3 length: 13 residues. The CDR3 region is CASTPANTGELFF. As DNA, the CDR3 is TGTGCCAGCACACCCGCGAACACCGGGGAGCTGTTTTTT.

This clonotype was seen ten or more times. The rearrangement uses TRBV4-1 and TRBJ2-1, with 10 bases fitting TRBD2. From germline, CDR1 is MGHRA and CDR2 YSYEKL. Germline trimming cut 0 bases from V and 3 bases from J; bases unmatched to any gene: 8. This CDR3 region has 18 residues. CDR3: CASSQDPQRGGNYNEQFF. The CDR3, as DNA: TGCGCCAGCAGCCAAGATCCGCAGCGGGGGGGCAACTACAATGAGCAGTTCTTC.

This clonotype was counted a few times. The rearrangement uses TRBV29-1 and TRBJ1-2; tentative D call: TRBD1 (6 bases). With 3 bases removed from V and 3 bases from J, the gap between germline ends came to 14 bases. This CDR3 is built from 14 residues. Germline CDR1 and CDR2: SQVTM and ANQGSEA. The CDR3 reads CSVEEGGWDYGYTF. The CDR3 DNA sequence: TGCAGCGTTGAGGAGGGGGGATGGGACTATGGCTACACCTTC. The full variable domain, completed using reference TRBV29-1 and TRBJ1-2, is SAVISQKPSRDICQRGTSLTIQCQVDSQVTMMFWYRQQPGQSLTLIATANQGSEATYESGFVIDKFPISRPNLTFSTLTVSNMSPEDSSIYLCSVEEGGWDYGYTFGSGTRLTVV.